In its sample, the clone carrying this TCR beta chain was seen a few times. The sample is drawn from a study of blood T cells in healthy people across ages. CDR3 size: 15 residues. Germline CDR1 SGHTA, CDR2 FQGNSA. V lost 3 bases, J lost 3 bases, and 15 bases lay in between. Using a J-beta primer mix together with a sample-barcoded 5' primer, a second PCR was run for roughly 7 to 11 cycles. TCRdb passed the 5' RACE reads through MiXCR, listing each CDR3 protein once. The sample holds 700,000 to 800,000 distinct CDR3 sequences, roughly 41% seen once. The sequence derives from a woman aged 55-69 years in good health. The chain has TRBV7-2 and TRBJ2-7, with D perhaps matching TRBD1 or TRBD2 (5 bases each). Sequencing was performed on blood. The DNA for the CDR3 is TGTGCCAGCAGCTTGTCTGGGGGAGTGGGCTACGAGCAGTACTTC. Protein: CASSLSGGVGYEQYF. The full variable domain, in which reference TRBV7-2 and TRBJ2-7 provide the parts outside the CDR3, is GAGVSQSPSNKVTEKGKDVELRCDPISGHTALYWYRQSLGQGLEFLIYFQGNSAPDKSGLPSDRFSAERTGGSVSTLTIQRTQQEDSAVYLCASSLSGGVGYEQYFGPGTRLTVT.